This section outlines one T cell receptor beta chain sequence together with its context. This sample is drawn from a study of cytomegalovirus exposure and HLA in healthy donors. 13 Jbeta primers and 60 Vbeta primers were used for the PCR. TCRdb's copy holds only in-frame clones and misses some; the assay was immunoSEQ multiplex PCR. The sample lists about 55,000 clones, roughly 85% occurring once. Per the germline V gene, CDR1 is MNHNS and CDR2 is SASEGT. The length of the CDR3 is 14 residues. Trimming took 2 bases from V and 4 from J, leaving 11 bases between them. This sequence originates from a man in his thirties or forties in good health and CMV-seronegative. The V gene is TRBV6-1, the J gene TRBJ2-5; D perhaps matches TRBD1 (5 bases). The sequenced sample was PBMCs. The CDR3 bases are TGTGCCAGCAGTGAACAGGGTGTGAGAGAGACCCAGTACTTC. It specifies CASSEQGVRETQYF.